This T cell receptor beta chain emerged from a study of regulatory T cells in long-lasting Graves disease. Relying on iRepertoire HTBI primers and Arm-PCR of CDR3 regions, the team built TCR beta libraries. TCRdb re-called the multiplex PCR reads with MiXCR, one entry per CDR3 protein. The sample has roughly 610,000 distinct CDR3 sequences; 15% to 20% are singletons. The germline gives CDR1 LNHDA, CDR2 SQIVND (reference sequence). The V end was cut by 5 bases, the J end by 7 bases, with 12 bases between. This CDR3 has 13 residues. Time point: newly diagnosed GD, antithyroid drugs for less than 3 months. Generation of the TCR library employed RNA extracted from PBMCs. This sample also appeared in a second study, on T cells in Graves' hyperthyroidism and ophthalmopathy.

This specimen was peripheral blood mononuclear cells (PBMCs), taken at new diagnosis, from a patient treated with antithyroid drugs. The sequence derives from a man between 18 and 29 years old with Graves disease. This chain joins TRBV19 and TRBJ1-5; the D gene is possibly TRBD1 (5 bases). CDR3 DNA: TGTGCCAGTAGTGTTGGGACGGAACAGCCCCAGCATTTT. Translated, it gives CASSVGTEQPQHF.